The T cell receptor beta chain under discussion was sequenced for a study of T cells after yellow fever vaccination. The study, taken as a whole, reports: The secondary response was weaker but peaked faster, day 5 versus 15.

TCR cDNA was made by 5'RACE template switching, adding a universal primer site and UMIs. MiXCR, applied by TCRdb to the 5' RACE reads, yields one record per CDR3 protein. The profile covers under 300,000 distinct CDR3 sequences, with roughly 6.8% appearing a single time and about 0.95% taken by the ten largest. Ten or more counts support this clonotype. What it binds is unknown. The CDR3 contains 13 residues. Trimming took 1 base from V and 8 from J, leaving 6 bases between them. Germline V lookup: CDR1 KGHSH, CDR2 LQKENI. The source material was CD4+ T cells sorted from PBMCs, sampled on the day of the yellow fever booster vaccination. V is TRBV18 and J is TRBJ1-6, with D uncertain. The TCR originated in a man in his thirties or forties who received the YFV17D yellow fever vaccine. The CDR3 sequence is CASSPRVDSPLHF. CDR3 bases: TGTGCCAGCTCACCACGAGTGGATTCACCCCTCCACTTT.